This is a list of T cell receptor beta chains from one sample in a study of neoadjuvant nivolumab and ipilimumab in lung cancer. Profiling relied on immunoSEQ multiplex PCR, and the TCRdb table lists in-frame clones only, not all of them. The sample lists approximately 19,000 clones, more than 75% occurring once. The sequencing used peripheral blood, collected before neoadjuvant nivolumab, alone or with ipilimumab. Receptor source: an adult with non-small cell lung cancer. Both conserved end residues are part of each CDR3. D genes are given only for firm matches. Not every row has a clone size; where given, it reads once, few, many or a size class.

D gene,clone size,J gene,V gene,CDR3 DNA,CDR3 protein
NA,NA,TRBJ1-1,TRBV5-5,TGTGCCAGCAGCTTGTGGGGATCGGGCACTGAAGCTTTCTTT,CASSLWGSGTEAFF
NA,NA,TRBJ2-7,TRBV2,TGTGCCAGCGCTTACAGAGAGTTCTACGAGCAGTACTTC,CASAYREFYEQYF
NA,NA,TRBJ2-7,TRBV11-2,TGTGCCAGCAGCTGGAGGTCCAACACCCTTTACGAGCAGTACTTC,CASSWRSNTLYEQYF
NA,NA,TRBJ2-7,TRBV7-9,TGTGCCAGCAGTGGTACGGGAAGGTACGAGCAGTACTTC,CASSGTGRYEQYF
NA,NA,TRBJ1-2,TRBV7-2,TGTGCCAGCAGCGTACTGCGGGGTGACGGCTACACCTTC,CASSVLRGDGYTF
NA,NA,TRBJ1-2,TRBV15,TGTGCCACCAGCAACGACCTTACAGGGAAAAGTGGCTACACCTTC,CATSNDLTGKSGYTF
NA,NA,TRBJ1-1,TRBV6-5,TGTGCCAGCAGTTCCCCTCTCACGGCTGAAGCTTTCTTT,CASSSPLTAEAFF
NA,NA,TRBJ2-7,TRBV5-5,TGTGCCAGCAGCGAGACAGGCTACGAGCAGTACTTC,CASSETGYEQYF
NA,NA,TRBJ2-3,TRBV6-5,TGTGCCAGCAGTTATCTAGATAGCACAGATACGCAGTATTTT,CASSYLDSTDTQYF
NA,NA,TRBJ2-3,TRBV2,TGTGCCAGCAGCCTGCTGCGGGCCAACACAGATACGCAGTATTTT,CASSLLRANTDTQYF
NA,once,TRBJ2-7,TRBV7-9,TGTGCCAGCAGCTTTGGGGCCTCCTGGGGGGAGCAGTACTTC,CASSFGASWGEQYF